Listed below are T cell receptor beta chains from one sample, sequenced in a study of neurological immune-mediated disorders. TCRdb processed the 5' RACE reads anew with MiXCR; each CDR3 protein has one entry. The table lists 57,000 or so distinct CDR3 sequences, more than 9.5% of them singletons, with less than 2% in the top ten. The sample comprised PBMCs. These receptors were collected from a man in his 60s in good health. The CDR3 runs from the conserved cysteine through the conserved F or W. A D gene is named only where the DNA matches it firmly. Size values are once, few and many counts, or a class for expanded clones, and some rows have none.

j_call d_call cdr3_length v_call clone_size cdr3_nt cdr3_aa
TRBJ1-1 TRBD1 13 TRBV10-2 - TGCGCCAGCAGTCCGCGGACAGGCGATGAAGCTTTCTTT CASSPRTGDEAFF
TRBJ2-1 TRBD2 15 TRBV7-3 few TGTGCCAGCAGCTCAACTAGCGGGGGCTATAATGAGCAGTTCTTC CASSSTSGGYNEQFF
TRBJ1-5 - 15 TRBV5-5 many TGTGCCAGCAGCCCTTGGTTCGGTCCGAATCAGCCCCAGCATTTT CASSPWFGPNQPQHF
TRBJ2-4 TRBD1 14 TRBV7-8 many TGTGCCAGCAGCACCGGGACAGGAGCAAACATTCAGTACTTC CASSTGTGANIQYF
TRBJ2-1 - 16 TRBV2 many TGTGCCAGCAGTGGCAGGGGTGGAGAGACCTACAATGAGCAGTTCTTC CASSGRGGETYNEQFF
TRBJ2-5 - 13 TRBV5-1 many TGCGCCAGCAGCTTGGGTCAGGGCGAGACCCAGTACTTC CASSLGQGETQYF
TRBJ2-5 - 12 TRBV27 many TGTGCCAGCAGTTTCGACGGGGAGACCCAGTACTTC CASSFDGETQYF
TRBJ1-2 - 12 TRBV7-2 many TGTGCCAGCAGCCCCCGAGAGTTTGGCTACACCTTC CASSPREFGYTF
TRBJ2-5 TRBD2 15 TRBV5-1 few TGCGCCAGCAGCCTTACTAGCGCTGGGCAAGAGACCCAGTACTTC CASSLTSAGQETQYF
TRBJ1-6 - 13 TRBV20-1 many TGCAGTGCAAAATGGTACGGTGGTTCACCCCTCCACTTT CSAKWYGGSPLHF
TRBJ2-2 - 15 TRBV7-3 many TGTGCCAGCAGCTTAGAATCGACGAACACCGGGGAGCTGTTTTTT CASSLESTNTGELFF
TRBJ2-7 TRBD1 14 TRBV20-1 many TGCAGTGCTAGTGCGGGACAGGGGGTCTACGAGCAGTACTTC CSASAGQGVYEQYF
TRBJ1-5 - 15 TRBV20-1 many TGCAGTGCTAGGATTGCCGGCCTCTCAGGTCAGCCCCAGCATTTT CSARIAGLSGQPQHF
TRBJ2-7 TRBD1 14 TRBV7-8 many TGTGCCAGCAGCTCCCGGGACAGGGGGCGGGAGCAGTACTTC CASSSRDRGREQYF
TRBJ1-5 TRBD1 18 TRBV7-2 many TGTGCCAGCAGCGTACGGGGACAGAGTCCTTATAGCAATCAGCCCCAGCATTTT CASSVRGQSPYSNQPQHF
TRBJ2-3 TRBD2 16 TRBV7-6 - TGTGCCAGCAGCTTAGTAGCGGGGGCCCCCACAGATACGCAGTATTTT CASSLVAGAPTDTQYF
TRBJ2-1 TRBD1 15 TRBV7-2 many TGTGCCAGCAGCCCTTGGACAGGGCCAGGGAATGAGCAGTTCTTC CASSPWTGPGNEQFF
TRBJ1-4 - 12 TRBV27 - TGTGCCAGCAGTTCTCGGAGTAGGAAACTGTTTTTT CASSSRSRKLFF
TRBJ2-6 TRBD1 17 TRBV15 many TGTGCCACCTCGAACAGGGGGGCCCTATCTGGGGCCAACGTCCTGACTTTC CATSNRGALSGANVLTF
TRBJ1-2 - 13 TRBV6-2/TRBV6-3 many TGTGCCAGCAGTCCCGGGACTTTCTATGGCTACACCTTC CASSPGTFYGYTF
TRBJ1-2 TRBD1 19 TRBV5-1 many TGCGCCAGCAGCTCCGGAGGGACAGATACTTACCACCAGAGCGGTGGCTACACCTTC CASSSGGTDTYHQSGGYTF
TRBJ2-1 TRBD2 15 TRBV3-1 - TGTGCCAGCAGCTCCGGGACTAGCCGCTCTGGCTCCCAGTTCTTC CASSSGTSRSGSQFF
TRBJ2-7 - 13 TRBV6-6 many TGTGCCAGCATAGGCAGAAGGGTCTACGAGCAGTACTTC CASIGRRVYEQYF
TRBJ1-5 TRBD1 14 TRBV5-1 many TGCGCCAGCAGCGTACAGGGGGGGAATCAGCCCCAGCATTTT CASSVQGGNQPQHF
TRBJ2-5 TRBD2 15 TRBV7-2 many TGTGCCAGCAGCCGGAATACGGGGGGGGAAGAGACCCAGTACTTC CASSRNTGGEETQYF
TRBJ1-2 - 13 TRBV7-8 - TGTGCCAGCAGCTTGAACATTGGGGATGGCTACACCTTC CASSLNIGDGYTF
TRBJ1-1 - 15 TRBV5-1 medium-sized TGCGCCAGCAGCTTGGCCTCAGGCCTGAACACTGAAGCTTTCTTT CASSLASGLNTEAFF